This T cell receptor beta chain was captured in a study of blood T cells in healthy people across ages. Study-level background: About one barcoded TCR beta cDNA was captured per two T cells.

This clonotype was counted between two and nine times. Together with a sample-barcoded 5' primer, a J-beta primer mix was included in a second PCR lasting about 7 to 12 cycles. Carrying 12 random nucleotides, a template-switch adaptor labeled each individual cDNA molecule. TCRdb ran MiXCR on the 5' RACE reads and lists one entry per CDR3 protein. The sample includes fewer than 900,000 distinct CDR3 sequences, roughly 41% seen only once; the top ten take less than 25%. The TCR comes from a woman aged 60-75 years in good health. Sequences were obtained from blood.

CDR3 residues: CASSHGSNQPQHF. Written as DNA, the CDR3 is TGTGCCAGCAGTCACGGTAGCAATCAGCCCCAGCATTTT. The rearrangement links TRBV7-2 to TRBJ1-5; unclear D gene. Per the germline V gene, CDR1 is SGHTA and CDR2 is FQGNSA. Trimming cost V 6 bases and J 0 bases, with 6 bases left between them. CDR3 size: 13 residues. The whole variable domain, filled in from reference TRBV7-2 and TRBJ1-5, reads GAGVSQSPSNKVTEKGKDVELRCDPISGHTALYWYRQSLGQGLEFLIYFQGNSAPDKSGLPSDRFSAERTGGSVSTLTIQRTQQEDSAVYLCASSHGSNQPQHFGDGTRLSIL.